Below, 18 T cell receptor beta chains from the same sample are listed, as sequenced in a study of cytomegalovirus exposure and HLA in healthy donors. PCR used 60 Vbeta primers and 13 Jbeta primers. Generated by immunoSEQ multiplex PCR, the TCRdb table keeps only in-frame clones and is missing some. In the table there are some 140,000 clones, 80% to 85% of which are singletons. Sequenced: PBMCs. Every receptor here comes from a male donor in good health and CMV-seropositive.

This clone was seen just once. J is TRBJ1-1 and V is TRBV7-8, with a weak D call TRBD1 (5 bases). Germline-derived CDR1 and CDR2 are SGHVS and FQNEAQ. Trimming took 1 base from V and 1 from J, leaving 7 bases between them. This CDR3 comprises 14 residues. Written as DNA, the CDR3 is TGTGCCAGCAGCTTAGACGGACAGAACACTGAAGCTTTCTTT. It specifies CASSLDGQNTEAFF.

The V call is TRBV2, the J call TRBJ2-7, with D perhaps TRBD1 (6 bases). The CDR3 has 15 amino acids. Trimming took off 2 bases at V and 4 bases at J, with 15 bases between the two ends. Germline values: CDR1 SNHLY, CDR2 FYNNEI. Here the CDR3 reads CASSERRQGLYEQYF. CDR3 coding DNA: TGTGCCAGCAGTGAAAGGCGGCAGGGGTTATACGAGCAGTACTTC. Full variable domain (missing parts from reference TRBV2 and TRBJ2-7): EPEVTQTPSHQVTQMGQEVILRCVPISNHLYFYWYRQILGQKVEFLVSFYNNEISEKSEIFDDQFSVERPDGSNFTLKIRSTKLEDSAMYFCASSERRQGLYEQYFGPGTRLTVT.

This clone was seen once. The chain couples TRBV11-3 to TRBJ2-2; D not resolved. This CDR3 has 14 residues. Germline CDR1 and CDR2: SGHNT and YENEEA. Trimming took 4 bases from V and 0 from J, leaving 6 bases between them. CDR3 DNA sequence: TGTGCCAGCAGCTCCTCTACGAACACCGGGGAGCTGTTTTTT. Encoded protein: CASSSSTNTGELFF.

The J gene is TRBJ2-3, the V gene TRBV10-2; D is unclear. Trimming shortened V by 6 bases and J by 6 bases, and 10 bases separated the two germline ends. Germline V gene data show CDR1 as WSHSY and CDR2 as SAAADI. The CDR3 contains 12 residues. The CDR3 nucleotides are TGCGCCAGCAGAAACGAGCTGGATACGCAGTATTTT. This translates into CASRNELDTQYF.

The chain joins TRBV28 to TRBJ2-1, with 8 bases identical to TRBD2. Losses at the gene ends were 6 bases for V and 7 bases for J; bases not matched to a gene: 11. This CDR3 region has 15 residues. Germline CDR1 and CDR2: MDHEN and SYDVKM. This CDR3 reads CASRERTSTRNEQFF. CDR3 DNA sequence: TGTGCCAGCAGGGAGAGGACTAGCACACGTAATGAGCAGTTCTTC.

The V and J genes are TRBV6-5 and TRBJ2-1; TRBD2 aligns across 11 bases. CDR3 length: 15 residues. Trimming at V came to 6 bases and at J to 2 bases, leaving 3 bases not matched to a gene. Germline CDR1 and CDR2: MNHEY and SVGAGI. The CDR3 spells CASRLTSGTYNEQFF. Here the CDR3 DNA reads TGTGCCAGCAGGCTGACTAGCGGGACCTACAATGAGCAGTTCTTC.

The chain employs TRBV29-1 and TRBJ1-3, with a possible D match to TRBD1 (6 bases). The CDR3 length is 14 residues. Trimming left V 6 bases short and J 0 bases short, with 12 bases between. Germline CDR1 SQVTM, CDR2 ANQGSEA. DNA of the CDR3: TGCAGCGTGCTCGGACAGAACTCTGGAAACACCATATATTTT. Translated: CSVLGQNSGNTIYF.

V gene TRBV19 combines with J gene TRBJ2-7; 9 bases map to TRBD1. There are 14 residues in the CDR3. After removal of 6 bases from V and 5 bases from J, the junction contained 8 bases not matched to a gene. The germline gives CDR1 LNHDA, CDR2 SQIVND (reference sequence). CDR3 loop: CASSLGGTGNEQYF. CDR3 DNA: TGTGCCAGTAGCCTCGGGGGGACAGGGAACGAGCAGTACTTC. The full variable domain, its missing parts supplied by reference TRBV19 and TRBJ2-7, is DGGITQSPKYLFRKEGQNVTLSCEQNLNHDAMYWYRQDPGQGLRLIYYSQIVNDFQKGDIAEGYSVSREKKESFPLTVTSAQKNPTAFYLCASSLGGTGNEQYFGPGTRLTVT.

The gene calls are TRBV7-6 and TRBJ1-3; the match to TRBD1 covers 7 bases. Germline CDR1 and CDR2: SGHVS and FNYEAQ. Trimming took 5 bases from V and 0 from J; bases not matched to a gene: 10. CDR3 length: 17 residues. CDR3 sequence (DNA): TGTGCCAGCAGCCCCCTGATTGAGGGGGCCTCTGGAAACACCATATATTTT. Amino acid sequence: CASSPLIEGASGNTIYF.

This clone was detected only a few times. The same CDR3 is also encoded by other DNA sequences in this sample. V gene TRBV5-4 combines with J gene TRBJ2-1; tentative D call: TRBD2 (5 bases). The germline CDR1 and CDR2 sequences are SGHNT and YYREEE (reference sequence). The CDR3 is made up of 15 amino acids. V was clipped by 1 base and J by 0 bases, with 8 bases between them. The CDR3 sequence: CASSLPRGSYNEQFF. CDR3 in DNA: TGTGCCAGCAGCTTGCCCCGGGGCTCCTACAATGAGCAGTTCTTC.

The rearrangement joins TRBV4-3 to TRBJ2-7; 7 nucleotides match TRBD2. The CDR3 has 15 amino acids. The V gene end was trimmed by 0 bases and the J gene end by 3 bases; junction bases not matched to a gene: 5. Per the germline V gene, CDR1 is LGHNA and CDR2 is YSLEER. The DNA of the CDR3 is TGCGCCAGCAGCCAAGACCCCTCGGGAGGCTACGAGCAGTACTTC. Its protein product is CASSQDPSGGYEQYF.

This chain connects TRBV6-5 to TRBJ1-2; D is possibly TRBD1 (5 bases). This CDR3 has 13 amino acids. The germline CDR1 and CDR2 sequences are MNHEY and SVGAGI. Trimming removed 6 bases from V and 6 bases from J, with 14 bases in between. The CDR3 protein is CASSLSGDHGYTF. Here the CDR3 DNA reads TGTGCCAGCAGCCTATCGGGGGATCATGGCTACACCTTC.

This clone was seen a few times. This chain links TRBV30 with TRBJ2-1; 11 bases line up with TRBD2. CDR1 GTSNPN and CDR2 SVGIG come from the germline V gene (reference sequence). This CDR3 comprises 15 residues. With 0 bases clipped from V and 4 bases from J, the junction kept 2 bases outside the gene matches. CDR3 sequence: CAWSVGTSGYNEQFF. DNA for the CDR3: TGTGCCTGGAGTGTGGGGACTAGCGGTTACAATGAGCAGTTCTTC.

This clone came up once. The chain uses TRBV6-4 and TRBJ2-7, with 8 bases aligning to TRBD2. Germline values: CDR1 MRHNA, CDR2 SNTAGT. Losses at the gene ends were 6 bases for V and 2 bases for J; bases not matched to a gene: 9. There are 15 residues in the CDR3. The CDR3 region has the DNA TGTGCCAGCAGACCCGAGCGGGAGCGCACCTACGAGCAGTACTTC. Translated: CASRPERERTYEQYF.

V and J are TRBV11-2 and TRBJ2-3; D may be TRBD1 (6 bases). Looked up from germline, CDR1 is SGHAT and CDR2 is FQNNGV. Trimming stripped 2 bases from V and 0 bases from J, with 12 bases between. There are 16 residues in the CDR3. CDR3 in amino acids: CASSLKGGQSTDTQYF. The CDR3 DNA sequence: TGTGCCAGCAGCTTAAAGGGCGGACAGAGCACAGATACGCAGTATTTT.

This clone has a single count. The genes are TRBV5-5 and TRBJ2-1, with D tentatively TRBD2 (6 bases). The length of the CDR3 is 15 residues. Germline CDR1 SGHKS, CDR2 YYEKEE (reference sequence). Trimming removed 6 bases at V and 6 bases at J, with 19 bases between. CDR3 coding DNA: TGTGCCAGCACCCCGACGGGGTCGGAGGGCAATGAGCAGTTCTTC. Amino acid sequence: CASTPTGSEGNEQFF.

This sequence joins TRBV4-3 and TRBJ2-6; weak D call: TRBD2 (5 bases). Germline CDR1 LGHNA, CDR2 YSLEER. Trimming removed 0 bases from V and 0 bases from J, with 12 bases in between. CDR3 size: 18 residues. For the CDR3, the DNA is TGCGCCAGCAGCCAAGAGGGCCCAAGCGGCTCTGGGGCCAACGTCCTGACTTTC. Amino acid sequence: CASSQEGPSGSGANVLTF.

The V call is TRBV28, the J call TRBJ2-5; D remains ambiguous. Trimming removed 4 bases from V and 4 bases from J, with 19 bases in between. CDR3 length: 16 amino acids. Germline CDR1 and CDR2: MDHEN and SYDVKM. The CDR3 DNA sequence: TGTGCCAGCAGTTCAATCCCTTTAGTACCCCCAGAGACCCAGTACTTC. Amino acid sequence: CASSSIPLVPPETQYF. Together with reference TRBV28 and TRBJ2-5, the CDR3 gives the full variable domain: DVKVTQSSRYLVKRTGEKVFLECVQDMDHENMFWYRQDPGLGLRLIYFSYDVKMKEKGDIPEGYSVSREKKERFSLILESASTNQTSMYLCASSSIPLVPPETQYFGPGTRLLVL.